The text below deals with one T cell receptor beta chain. Original methodology: It was from reference gene primer amplification that nucleated cell counts were estimated. Clones were sequenced by immunoSEQ multiplex PCR, and TCRdb holds only the in-frame ones, with some missing. V, J and clone size reflect that table, while D and trimming were determined from the DNA. The sample lists around 120,000 clones, 85% to 90% occurring once. The data were taken from a study of blood T cell repertoires in COVID-19. On the study more broadly: There were acute and convalescent COVID-19 samples, and they came from the United States, Italy and Spain. In each case, the material was cDNA or gDNA derived from T cells, B-cell-depleted T cells, or PBMCs.

Germline lookup yields CDR1 KGHSH and CDR2 LQKENI. This CDR3 has 17 amino acids. J was trimmed by 1 base and V by 3 bases; bases with no gene match: 8. The chain combines TRBV18 with TRBJ2-5, with 10 nucleotides matching TRBD1. Sequenced material: peripheral blood. This clonotype was sampled from a man in his forties or fifties with acute or convalescent COVID-19. The chain's CDR3 is CASSPAGTGALQETQYF. DNA of the CDR3: TGTGCCAGCTCACCGGCCGGGACAGGGGCTCTCCAAGAGACCCAGTACTTC.